The 11 T cell receptor beta chains listed next were all sequenced from one sample in a study of blood T cell repertoires in COVID-19 (dated by TCRdb to about 2020). Preparation of the library involved the immunoSEQ multiplex PCR assay. Imported from immuneACCESS, the table was reduced by TCRdb to in-frame sequences with V and J called. These copies leave out some clones; in studies compared against another copy, an unresolved V gene accounts for under half, and the cause of the remainder is not known. Within this sample are approximately 90,000 clones, with about 85% of them counted one time only. The leading ten clones occupy roughly an eighth of the sample. Sequencing was done on a sample of peripheral blood. The receptors derive from a human donor in a cohort sampled during active COVID-19.

The chain joins TRBV7-2 to TRBJ2-1, with 8 bases lining up with TRBD2. Germline V gene lookup returns CDR1 SGHTA and CDR2 FQGNSA. V was pared by 3 bases and J by 0 bases, with 10 bases of the junction left unmatched. The CDR3 runs 18 residues. CDR3 in amino acids: CASSFRGGRASSYNEQFF. DNA for the CDR3: TGTGCCAGCAGCTTCCGGGGGGGTCGGGCTAGCTCCTACAATGAGCAGTTCTTC.

The chain is built from TRBV19 and TRBJ1-6; 8 bases map to TRBD1. This CDR3 has 15 amino acids. J was trimmed by 4 bases and V by 6 bases; bases with no gene match: 5. Germline CDR1 is LNHDA and CDR2 is SQIVND (reference sequence). The CDR3 region is CASRPGTGYNSPLHF. The DNA for the CDR3 is TGTGCCAGTAGGCCCGGGACAGGATATAATTCACCCCTCCACTTT.

The J gene is TRBJ2-3, the V gene TRBV19, with 7 bases fitting TRBD1. Germline loops: CDR1 LNHDA, CDR2 SQIVND (reference sequence). The ends lost 3 bases at V and 1 base at J; junction bases unmatched: 7. The length of the CDR3 is 16 residues. The CDR3 coding sequence is TGTGCCAGTAGTATCCAAACAGGGGCCGGCACAGATACGCAGTATTTT. Protein: CASSIQTGAGTDTQYF.

The chain combines TRBV7-2 with TRBJ2-7; the match to TRBD2 covers 8 bases. Germline lookup yields CDR1 SGHTA and CDR2 FQGNSA. J lost 5 bases, V lost 3 bases, and 9 bases had no gene match. CDR3 length: 15 residues. The CDR3 is CASSFAGGTRNEQYF. Here the CDR3 DNA reads TGTGCCAGCAGCTTTGCGGGAGGAACAAGAAACGAGCAGTACTTC.

The rearrangement links TRBV11-2 to TRBJ2-3, with D tentatively TRBD1 (6 bases). Trimming pared 4 bases from V and 2 bases from J, leaving 19 bases between. In germline, CDR1 is SGHAT, CDR2 FQNNGV. The CDR3 loop spans 17 amino acids. The DNA for the CDR3 is TGTGCCAGCAGCTCTCGTCCCGGGACAAGTAACACAGATACGCAGTATTTT. It specifies CASSSRPGTSNTDTQYF. Together with reference TRBV11-2 and TRBJ2-3, the CDR3 gives the full variable domain: EAGVAQSPRYKIIEKRQSVAFWCNPISGHATLYWYQQILGQGPKLLIQFQNNGVVDDSQLPKDRFSAERLKGVDSTLKIQPAKLEDSAVYLCASSSRPGTSNTDTQYFGPGTRLTVL.

The chain combines TRBV27 with TRBJ1-1; D may be TRBD1 (6 bases). V lost 3 bases to trimming and J lost 8 bases, with 13 bases between them. From germline, CDR1 is MNHEY and CDR2 SMNVEV (reference sequence). This CDR3 is 13 amino acids long. CDR3 in DNA: TGTGCCAGCAGTTTGACAGGAGTGGAAGAAGCTTTCTTT. This gives the protein CASSLTGVEEAFF.

This clone was seen a single time. The rearrangement joins TRBV6-8 to TRBJ2-2; a weak D match, TRBD2 (5 bases). Trimming stripped 0 bases from V and 4 bases from J, with 12 bases between. This CDR3 comprises 16 residues. Germline lookup yields CDR1 MNHGY and CDR2 SAAAGT. The CDR3 DNA sequence: TGTGCCAGCAGTTACTCGAGGGTGTCTGGCACCGGGGAGCTGTTTTTT. Translating it yields CASSYSRVSGTGELFF.

The rearrangement uses TRBV27 and TRBJ2-1; D unresolved. The length of the CDR3 is 13 residues. Trimming removed 3 bases at V and 5 bases at J, with 8 bases between. In germline, CDR1 is MNHEY, CDR2 SMNVEV (reference sequence). CDR3 coding DNA: TGTGCCAGCAGTTTTAGTCCGAACAATGAGCAGTTCTTC. This codes for CASSFSPNNEQFF.

The gene calls are TRBV6-5 and TRBJ1-1; D unresolved. The V end lost 7 bases, the J end lost 3 bases, and 12 bases lay between the germline ends. This CDR3 region has 13 residues. From germline, CDR1 is MNHEY and CDR2 SVGAGI. The CDR3 here is CASTNPLDTEAFF. CDR3 nucleotides: TGTGCCAGCACTAATCCCTTGGACACTGAAGCTTTCTTT.

The V call is TRBV28, the J call TRBJ1-4, with 9 bases lining up with TRBD1. The V and J ends lost 3 bases and 8 bases, in that order; junction bases with no gene match: 4. The germline gives CDR1 MDHEN, CDR2 SYDVKM. This CDR3 spans 14 amino acids. CDR3 bases: TGTGCCAGCAGTTTGACAGGGGGTAGAGAAAAACTGTTTTTT. This translates into CASSLTGGREKLFF.

J is TRBJ1-1 and V is TRBV6-5, with a tentative D call TRBD1 (5 bases). V lost 0 bases and J lost 4, with 9 bases in between. This CDR3 has 14 residues. The germline CDR1 and CDR2 sequences are MNHEY and SVGAGI. The CDR3 sequence is CASSYSRGSTEAFF. The DNA of the CDR3 is TGTGCCAGCAGTTACTCAAGGGGAAGCACTGAAGCTTTCTTT.